This entry describes one TCR beta chain. These data come from a study of tumor and adjacent non-tumor tissue in lung cancer. Background on the study: Stage I to III disease affected 10 men and roughly five women aged roughly 31 to 76. Around 4.5 million productive TCRbeta reads were obtained per sample on average.

RNA was extracted from bulk tissue without any cell sorting. This non-tumor lung sample came from over 3 cm beyond the tumor edge. The library came from three nested PCR rounds adapted from ARM-PCR protocols. Via MiXCR, TCRdb re-called the multiplex PCR reads, giving one row per CDR3 protein. In the table there are around 74,000 distinct CDR3 sequences, roughly 75% of which are singletons. Germline V CDR1 and CDR2: SGHDN, FVKESK. This CDR3 contains 13 residues. Trimming removed 3 bases at V and 9 bases at J, with 12 bases between. The receptor was isolated from a woman in her forties or fifties with non-small cell lung cancer. The chain recombines TRBV14 with TRBJ1-5; D not resolved. The sequenced sample consisted of distant non-tumor lung tissue. CDR3 sequence reads: CASSQGEYPPQHF. The CDR3 DNA reads TGTGCCAGCAGCCAGGGTGAATATCCGCCCCAGCATTTT.